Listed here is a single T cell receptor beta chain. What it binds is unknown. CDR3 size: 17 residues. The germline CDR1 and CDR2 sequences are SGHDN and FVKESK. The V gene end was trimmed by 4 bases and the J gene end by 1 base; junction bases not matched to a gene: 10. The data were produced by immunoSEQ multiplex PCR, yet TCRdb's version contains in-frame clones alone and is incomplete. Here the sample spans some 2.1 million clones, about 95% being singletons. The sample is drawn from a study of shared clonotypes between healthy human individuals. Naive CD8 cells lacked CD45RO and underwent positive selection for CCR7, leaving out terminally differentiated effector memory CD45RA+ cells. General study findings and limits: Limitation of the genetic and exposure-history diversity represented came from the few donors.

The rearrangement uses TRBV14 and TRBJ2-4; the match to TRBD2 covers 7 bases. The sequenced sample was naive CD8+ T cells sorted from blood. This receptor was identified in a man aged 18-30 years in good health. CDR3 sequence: CASSPTSPRGAKNIQYF. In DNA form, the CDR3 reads TGTGCCAGCAGCCCGACTAGCCCGAGGGGCGCCAAAAACATTCAGTACTTC. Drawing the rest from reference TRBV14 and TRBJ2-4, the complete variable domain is EAGVTQFPSHSVIEKGQTVTLRCDPISGHDNLYWYRRVMGKEIKFLLHFVKESKQDESGMPNNRFLAERTGGTYSTLKVQPAELEDSGVYFCASSPTSPRGAKNIQYFGAGTRLSVL.